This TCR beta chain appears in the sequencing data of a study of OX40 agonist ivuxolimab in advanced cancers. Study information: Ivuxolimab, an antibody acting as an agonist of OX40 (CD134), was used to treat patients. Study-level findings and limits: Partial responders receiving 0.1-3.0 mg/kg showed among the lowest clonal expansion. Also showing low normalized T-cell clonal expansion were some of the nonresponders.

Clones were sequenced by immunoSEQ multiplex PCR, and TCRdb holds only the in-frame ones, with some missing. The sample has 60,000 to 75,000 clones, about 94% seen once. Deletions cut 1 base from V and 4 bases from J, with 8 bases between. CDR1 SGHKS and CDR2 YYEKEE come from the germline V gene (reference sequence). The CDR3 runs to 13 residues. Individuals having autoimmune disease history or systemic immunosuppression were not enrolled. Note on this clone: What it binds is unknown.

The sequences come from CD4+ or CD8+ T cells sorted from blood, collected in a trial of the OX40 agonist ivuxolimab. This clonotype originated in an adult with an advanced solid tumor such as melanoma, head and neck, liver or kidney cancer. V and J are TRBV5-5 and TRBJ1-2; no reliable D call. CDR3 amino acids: CASSLNDGYGYTF. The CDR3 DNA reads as TGTGCCAGCAGCTTGAACGATGGCTATGGCTACACCTTC.